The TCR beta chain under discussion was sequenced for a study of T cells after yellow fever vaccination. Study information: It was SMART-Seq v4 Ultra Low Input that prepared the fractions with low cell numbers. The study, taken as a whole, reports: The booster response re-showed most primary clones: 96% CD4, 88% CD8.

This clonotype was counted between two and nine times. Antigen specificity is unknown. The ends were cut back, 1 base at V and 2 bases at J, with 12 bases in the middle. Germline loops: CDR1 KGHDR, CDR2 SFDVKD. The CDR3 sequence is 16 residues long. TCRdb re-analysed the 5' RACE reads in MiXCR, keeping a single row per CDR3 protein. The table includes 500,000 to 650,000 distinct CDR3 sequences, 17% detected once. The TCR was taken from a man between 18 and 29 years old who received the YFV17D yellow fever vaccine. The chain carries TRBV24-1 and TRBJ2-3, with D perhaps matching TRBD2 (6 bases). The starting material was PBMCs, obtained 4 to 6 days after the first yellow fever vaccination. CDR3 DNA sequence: TGTGCCACCAGTGATTTTCGAGCGGGTGACACAGATACGCAGTATTTT. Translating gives CATSDFRAGDTDTQYF.